One sample yielded the 4 T cell receptor beta chains listed below, sequenced in a study of OX40 agonist ivuxolimab in advanced cancers. Repertoires were generated with immunoSEQ multiplex PCR, while TCRdb's copy carries only in-frame clones and drops some. The sample lists about 71,000 clones; about three quarters were seen once. The input for sequencing was CD4+ or CD8+ T cells sorted from blood, taken in a trial of the OX40 agonist ivuxolimab. These receptors all stem from an adult with an advanced solid tumor such as melanoma, head and neck, liver or kidney cancer.

The chain carries TRBV18 and TRBJ1-4; D may be TRBD1 (5 bases). The CDR3 is 14 residues long. The germline V gene encodes CDR1 KGHSH and CDR2 LQKENI. V lost 4 bases, J lost 1 base, and 7 bases lay in between. CDR3 in DNA: TGTGCCAGCTCACGGGGGTTAACTAATGAAAAACTGTTTTTT. It translates to CASSRGLTNEKLFF.

The sample holds a few counts of this clone. Germline and junction disagree at one end, which may indicate a read error. The chain uses TRBV14 and TRBJ1-1; D not resolved. Germline CDR1 and CDR2: SGHDN and FVKESK. The CDR3 consists of 13 residues. The CDR3 DNA reads TGTGCCAGCAGGCAAGGGTCACGGACCGCATCTTTCTTT. As protein: CASRQGSRTASFF.

The chain links TRBV6-5 to TRBJ1-2; D might be TRBD1 (6 bases). CDR1 is MNHEY, CDR2 SVGAGI, per germline. Trimming pared 6 bases from V and 2 bases from J, leaving 13 bases between. There are 14 residues in the CDR3. Written as DNA, the CDR3 is TGTGCCAGCAGATCTGGGGGCGCGAACTATGGCTACACCTTC. This sequence encodes CASRSGGANYGYTF.

The rearrangement joins TRBV11-2 to TRBJ2-2; D remains ambiguous. CDR1 is SGHAT and CDR2 is FQNNGV in the germline V gene. Trimming took 5 bases from V and 5 from J, leaving 12 bases between them. The CDR3 spans 14 residues. The CDR3 reads CASSLSHTTGELFF. The DNA for the CDR3 is TGTGCCAGCAGCCTTTCACATACGACCGGGGAGCTGTTTTTT.